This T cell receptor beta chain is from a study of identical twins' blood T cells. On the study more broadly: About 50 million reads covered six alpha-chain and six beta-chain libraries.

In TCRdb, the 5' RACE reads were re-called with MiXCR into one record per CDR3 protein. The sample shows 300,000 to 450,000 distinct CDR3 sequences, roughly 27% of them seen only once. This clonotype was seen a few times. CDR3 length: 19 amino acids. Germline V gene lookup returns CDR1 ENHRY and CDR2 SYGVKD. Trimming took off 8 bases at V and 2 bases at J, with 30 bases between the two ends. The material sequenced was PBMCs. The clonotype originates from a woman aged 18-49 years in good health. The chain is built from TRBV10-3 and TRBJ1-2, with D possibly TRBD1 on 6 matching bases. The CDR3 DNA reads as TGTGCCATCGCATCGAGCGGTTTGGGGGGCGGTGGAGCGAACTATGGCTACACCTTC. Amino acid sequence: CAIASSGLGGGGANYGYTF.